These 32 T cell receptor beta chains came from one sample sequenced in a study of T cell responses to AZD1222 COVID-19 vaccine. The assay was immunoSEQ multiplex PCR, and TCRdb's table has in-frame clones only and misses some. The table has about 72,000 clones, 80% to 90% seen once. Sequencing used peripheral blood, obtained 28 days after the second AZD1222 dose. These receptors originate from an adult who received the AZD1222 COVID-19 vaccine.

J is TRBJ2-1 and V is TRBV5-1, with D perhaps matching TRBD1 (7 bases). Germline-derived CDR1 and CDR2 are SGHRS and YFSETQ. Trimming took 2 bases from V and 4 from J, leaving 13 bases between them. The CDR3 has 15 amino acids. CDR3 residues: CASSFGGGAYNEQFF. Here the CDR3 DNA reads TGCGCCAGCAGCTTCGGAGGGGGCGCTTACAATGAGCAGTTCTTC.

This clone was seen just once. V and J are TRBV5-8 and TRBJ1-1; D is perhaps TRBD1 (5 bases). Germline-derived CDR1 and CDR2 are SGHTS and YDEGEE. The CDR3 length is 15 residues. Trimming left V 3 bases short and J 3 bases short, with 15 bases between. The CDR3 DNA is TGTGCCAGCAGCTCCGGGACTGACGGTCACACTGAAGCTTTCTTT. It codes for CASSSGTDGHTEAFF.

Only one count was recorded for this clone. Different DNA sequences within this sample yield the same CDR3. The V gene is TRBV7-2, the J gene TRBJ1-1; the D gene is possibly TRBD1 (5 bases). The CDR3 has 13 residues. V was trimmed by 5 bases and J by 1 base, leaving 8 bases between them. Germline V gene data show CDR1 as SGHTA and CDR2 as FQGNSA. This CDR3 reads CASSTQGNTEAFF. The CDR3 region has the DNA TGTGCCAGCAGCACCCAGGGGAACACTGAAGCTTTCTTT.

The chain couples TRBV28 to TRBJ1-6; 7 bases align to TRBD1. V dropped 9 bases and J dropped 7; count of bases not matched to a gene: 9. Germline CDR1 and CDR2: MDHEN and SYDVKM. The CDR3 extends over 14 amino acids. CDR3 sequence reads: CASLMPGQNSPLHF. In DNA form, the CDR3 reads TGTGCCAGTCTTATGCCGGGACAGAATTCACCCCTCCACTTT.

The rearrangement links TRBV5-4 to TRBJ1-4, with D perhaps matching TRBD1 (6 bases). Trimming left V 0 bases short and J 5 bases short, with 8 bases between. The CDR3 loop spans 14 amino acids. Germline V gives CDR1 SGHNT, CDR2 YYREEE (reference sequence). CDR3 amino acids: CASSLEGGNEKLFF. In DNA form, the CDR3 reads TGTGCCAGCAGCTTGGAGGGGGGAAATGAAAAACTGTTTTTT.

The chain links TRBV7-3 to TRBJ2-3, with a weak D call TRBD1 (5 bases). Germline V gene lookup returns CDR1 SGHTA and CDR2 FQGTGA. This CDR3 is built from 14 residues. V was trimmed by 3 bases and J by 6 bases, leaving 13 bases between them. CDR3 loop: CASSLTGPGDTQYF. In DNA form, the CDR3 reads TGTGCCAGCAGCTTGACCGGCCCAGGGGATACGCAGTATTTT. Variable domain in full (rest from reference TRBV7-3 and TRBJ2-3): GAGVSQTPSNKVTEKGKYVELRCDPISGHTALYWYRQSLGQGPEFLIYFQGTGAADDSGLPNDRFFAVRPEGSVSTLKIQRTERGDSAVYLCASSLTGPGDTQYFGPGTRLTVL.

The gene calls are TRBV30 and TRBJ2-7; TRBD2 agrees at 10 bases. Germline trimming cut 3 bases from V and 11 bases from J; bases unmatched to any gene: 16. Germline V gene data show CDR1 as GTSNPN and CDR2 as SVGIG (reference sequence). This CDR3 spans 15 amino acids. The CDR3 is CAWSERSSGRKGEYF. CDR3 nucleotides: TGTGCCTGGAGCGAGAGGTCTAGCGGGAGAAAGGGGGAGTACTTC.

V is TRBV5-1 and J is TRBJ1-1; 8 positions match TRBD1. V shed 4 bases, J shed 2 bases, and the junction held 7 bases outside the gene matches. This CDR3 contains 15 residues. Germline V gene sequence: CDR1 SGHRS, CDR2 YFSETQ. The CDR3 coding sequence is TGCGCCAGCAGCACCGGGGACAGGAGAAACACTGAAGCTTTCTTT. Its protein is CASSTGDRRNTEAFF.

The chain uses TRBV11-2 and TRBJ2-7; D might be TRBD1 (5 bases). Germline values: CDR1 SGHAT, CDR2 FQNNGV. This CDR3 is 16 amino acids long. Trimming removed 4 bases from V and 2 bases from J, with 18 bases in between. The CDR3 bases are TGTGCCAGCAGCTCCTCCTTATCCCGCAGGGCCTACGAGCAGTACTTC. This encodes CASSSSLSRRAYEQYF.

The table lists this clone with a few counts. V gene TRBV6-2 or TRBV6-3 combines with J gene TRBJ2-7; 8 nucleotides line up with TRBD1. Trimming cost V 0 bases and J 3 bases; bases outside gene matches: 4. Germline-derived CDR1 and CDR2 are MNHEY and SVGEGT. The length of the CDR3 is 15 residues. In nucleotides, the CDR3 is TGTGCCAGCAGTTACTCCCGGACAGGGTTCTACGAGCAGTACTTC. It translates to CASSYSRTGFYEQYF.

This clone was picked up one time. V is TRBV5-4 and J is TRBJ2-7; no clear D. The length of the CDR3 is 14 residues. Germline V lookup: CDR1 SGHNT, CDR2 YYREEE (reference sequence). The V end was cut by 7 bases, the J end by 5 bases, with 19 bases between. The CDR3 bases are TGTGCCAGCGCATCGGCTTCGAAGAGCGACGAGCAGTACTTC. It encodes CASASASKSDEQYF.

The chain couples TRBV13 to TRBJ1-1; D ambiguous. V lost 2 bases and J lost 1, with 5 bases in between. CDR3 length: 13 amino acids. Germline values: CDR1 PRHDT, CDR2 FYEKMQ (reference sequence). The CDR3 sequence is CASSLWQNTEAFF. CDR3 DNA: TGTGCCAGCAGCTTATGGCAGAACACTGAAGCTTTCTTT.

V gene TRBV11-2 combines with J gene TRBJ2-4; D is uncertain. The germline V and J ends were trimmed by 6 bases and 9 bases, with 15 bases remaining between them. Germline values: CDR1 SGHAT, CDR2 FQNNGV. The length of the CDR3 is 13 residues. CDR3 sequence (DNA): TGTGCCAGCAGTCTTAACAAGGATGGCATTCAGTACTTC. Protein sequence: CASSLNKDGIQYF.

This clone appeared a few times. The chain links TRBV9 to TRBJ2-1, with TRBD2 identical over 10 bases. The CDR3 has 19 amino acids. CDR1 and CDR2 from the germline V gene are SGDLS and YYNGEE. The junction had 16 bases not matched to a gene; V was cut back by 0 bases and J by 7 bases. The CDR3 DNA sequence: TGTGCCAGCAGCGTAGGTCCCGGGCGATCTAGCGGGAGACGAAATGAGCAGTTCTTC. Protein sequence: CASSVGPGRSSGRRNEQFF.

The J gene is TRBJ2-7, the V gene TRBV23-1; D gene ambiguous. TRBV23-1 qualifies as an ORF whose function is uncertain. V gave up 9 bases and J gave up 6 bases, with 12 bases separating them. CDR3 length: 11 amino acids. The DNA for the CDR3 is TGCGCCAGAAATGAAGGCGGCGAGCAGTACTTC. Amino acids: CARNEGGEQYF.

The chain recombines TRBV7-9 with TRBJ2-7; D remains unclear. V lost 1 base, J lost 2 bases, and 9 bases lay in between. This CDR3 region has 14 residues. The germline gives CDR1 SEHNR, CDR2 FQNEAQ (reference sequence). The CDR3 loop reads CASSLGHPAYEQYF. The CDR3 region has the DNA TGTGCCAGCAGCTTAGGACACCCGGCCTACGAGCAGTACTTC.

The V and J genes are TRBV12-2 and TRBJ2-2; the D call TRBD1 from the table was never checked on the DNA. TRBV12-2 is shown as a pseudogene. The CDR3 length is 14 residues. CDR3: CASRFPRNTGELFF. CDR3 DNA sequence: TGTGCAAGTCGCTTCCCCAGAAACACCGGGGAGCTGTTTTTT.

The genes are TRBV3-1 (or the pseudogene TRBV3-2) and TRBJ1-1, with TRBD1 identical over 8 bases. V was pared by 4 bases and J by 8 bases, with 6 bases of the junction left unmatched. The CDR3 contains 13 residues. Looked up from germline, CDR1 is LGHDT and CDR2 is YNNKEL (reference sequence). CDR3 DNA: TGTGCCAGCAGCCGATCACCAGGGGGCGAAGCTTTCTTT. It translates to CASSRSPGGEAFF.

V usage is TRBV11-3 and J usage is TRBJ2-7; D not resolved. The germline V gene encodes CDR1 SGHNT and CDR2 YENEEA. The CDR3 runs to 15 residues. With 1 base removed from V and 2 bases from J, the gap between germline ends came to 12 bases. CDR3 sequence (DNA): TGTGCCAGCAGCTTAGTGGTACGGATTACCTACGAGCAGTACTTC. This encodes CASSLVVRITYEQYF.

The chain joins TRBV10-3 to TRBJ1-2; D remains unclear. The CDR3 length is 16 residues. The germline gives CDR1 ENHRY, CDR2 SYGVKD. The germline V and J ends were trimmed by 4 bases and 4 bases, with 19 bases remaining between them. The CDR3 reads CAISGTAEITFYGYTF. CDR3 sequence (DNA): TGTGCCATCAGTGGTACAGCAGAAATAACGTTCTATGGCTACACCTTC.

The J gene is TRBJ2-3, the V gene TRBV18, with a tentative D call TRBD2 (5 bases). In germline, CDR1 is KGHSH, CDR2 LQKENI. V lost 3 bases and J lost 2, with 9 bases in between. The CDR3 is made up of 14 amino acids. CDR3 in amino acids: CASSPDFITDTQYF. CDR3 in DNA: TGTGCCAGCTCACCGGACTTTATCACAGATACGCAGTATTTT.

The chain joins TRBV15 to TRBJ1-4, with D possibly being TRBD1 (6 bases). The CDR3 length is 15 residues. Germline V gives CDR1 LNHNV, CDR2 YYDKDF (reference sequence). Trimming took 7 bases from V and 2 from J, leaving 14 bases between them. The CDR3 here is CATTIYRETNEKLFF. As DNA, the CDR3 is TGTGCCACCACCATCTACAGGGAGACTAATGAAAAACTGTTTTTT.

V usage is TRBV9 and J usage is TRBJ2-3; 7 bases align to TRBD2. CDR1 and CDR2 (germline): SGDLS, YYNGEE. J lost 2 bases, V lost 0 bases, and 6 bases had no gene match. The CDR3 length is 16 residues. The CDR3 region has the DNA TGTGCCAGCAGCGTAGGAGTCGGGGACTACACAGATACGCAGTATTTT. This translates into CASSVGVGDYTDTQYF.

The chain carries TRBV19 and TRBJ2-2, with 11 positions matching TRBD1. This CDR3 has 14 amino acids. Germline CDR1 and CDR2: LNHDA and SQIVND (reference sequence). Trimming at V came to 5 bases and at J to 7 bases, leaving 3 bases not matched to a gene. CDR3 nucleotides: TGTGCCAGTAGTGGGGACAGGGGGATCGGGGAGCTGTTTTTT. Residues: CASSGDRGIGELFF.

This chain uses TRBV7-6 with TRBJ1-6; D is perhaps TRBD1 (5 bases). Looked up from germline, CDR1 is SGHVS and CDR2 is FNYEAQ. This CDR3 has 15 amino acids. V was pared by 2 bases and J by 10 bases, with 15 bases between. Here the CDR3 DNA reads TGTGCCAGCAGCTTAACCGGGACGGCAGACTCACCCCTCCACTTT. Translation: CASSLTGTADSPLHF.

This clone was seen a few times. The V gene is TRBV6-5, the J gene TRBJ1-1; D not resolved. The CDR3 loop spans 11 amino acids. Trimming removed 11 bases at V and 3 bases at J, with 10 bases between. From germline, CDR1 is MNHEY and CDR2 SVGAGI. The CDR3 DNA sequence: TGTGCCGTCAGAAGGTACACTGAAGCTTTCTTT. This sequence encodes CAVRRYTEAFF.

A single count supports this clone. The CDR3 nucleotides are TGTGCCACCAGCAGACGAGGGAGGGGGAGCCAAGAGACCCAGTACTTC. This translates into CATSRRGRGSQETQYF. V gene TRBV15 combines with J gene TRBJ2-5, with a weak D call TRBD2 (7 bases). The ends were cut back, 2 bases at V and 1 base at J, with 14 bases in the middle. The CDR3 extends over 16 amino acids. Germline assignment: CDR1 LNHNV and CDR2 YYDKDF (reference sequence).

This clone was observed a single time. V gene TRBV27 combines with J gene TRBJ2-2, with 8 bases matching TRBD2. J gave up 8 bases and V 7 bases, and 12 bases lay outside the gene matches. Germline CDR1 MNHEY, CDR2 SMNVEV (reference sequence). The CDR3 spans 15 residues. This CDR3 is CASKSSGSVLGELFF. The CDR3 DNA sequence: TGTGCCAGCAAATCGAGCGGGAGCGTTCTGGGGGAGCTGTTTTTT.

The CDR3 loop reads CASRNVDPNQPQHF. The DNA of the CDR3 is TGTGCCAGCAGGAACGTGGACCCTAATCAGCCCCAGCATTTT. The gene calls are TRBV6-5 and TRBJ1-5; D unclear. Per germline, CDR1 MNHEY and CDR2 SVGAGI. The germline V and J ends were trimmed by 6 bases and 4 bases, with 13 bases remaining between them. CDR3 length: 14 residues.

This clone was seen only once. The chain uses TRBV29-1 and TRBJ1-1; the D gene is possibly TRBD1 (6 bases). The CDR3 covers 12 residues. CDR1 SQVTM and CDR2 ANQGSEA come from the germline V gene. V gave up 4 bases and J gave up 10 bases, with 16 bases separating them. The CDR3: CSVVGGGRSAFF. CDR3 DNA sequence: TGCAGCGTTGTTGGAGGGGGTAGGTCAGCTTTCTTT.

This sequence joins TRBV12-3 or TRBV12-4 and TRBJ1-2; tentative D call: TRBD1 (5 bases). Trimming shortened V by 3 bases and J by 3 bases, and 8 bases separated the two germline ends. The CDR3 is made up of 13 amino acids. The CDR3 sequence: CASSFGQHYGYTF. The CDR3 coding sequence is TGTGCCAGCAGTTTTGGACAACACTATGGCTACACCTTC.

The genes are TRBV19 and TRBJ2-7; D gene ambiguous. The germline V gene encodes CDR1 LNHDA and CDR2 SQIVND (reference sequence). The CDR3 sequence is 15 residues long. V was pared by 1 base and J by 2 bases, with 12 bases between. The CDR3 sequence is CASSIGGRRPYEQYF. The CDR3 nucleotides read TGTGCCAGTAGTATAGGCGGCAGGAGACCCTACGAGCAGTACTTC. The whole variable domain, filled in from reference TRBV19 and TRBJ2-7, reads DGGITQSPKYLFRKEGQNVTLSCEQNLNHDAMYWYRQDPGQGLRLIYYSQIVNDFQKGDIAEGYSVSREKKESFPLTVTSAQKNPTAFYLCASSIGGRRPYEQYFGPGTRLTVT.